These 28 T cell receptor beta chains were sequenced from one sample in a study. In TCRdb, the reads were re-called with MiXCR into one record per CDR3 protein. This table has 1,100 or so distinct CDR3 sequences, around two fifths appearing once. Material for sequencing was CD8+ T cells (not recorded whether cultured). These receptor sequences come from a male donor.

This clonotype is large within its sample. V and J are TRBV19 and TRBJ1-4; TRBD1 is a possible D gene (6 bases). Trimming took 4 bases from V and 3 from J, leaving 12 bases between them. Germline lookup yields CDR1 LNHDA and CDR2 SQIVND (reference sequence). The CDR3 consists of 15 residues. DNA of the CDR3: TGTGCCAGTAGTACCTACAGGGTGGCTAATGAAAAACTGTTTTTT. Translated, it gives CASSTYRVANEKLFF.

In this sample, this clonotype turned up many times. The chain joins TRBV19 to TRBJ2-1, with D maybe TRBD2 (5 bases). From germline, CDR1 is LNHDA and CDR2 SQIVND (reference sequence). The CDR3 is made up of 13 amino acids. Trimming pared 3 bases from V and 6 bases from J, leaving 9 bases between. CDR3 in DNA: TGTGCCAGTAGTATGTATAGCGTCAATGAGCAGTTCTTC. This codes for CASSMYSVNEQFF.

By sample fraction, this clonotype is hyperexpanded (1% or more). The gene calls are TRBV24-1 and TRBJ1-2; 7 positions agree with TRBD1. J gave up 6 bases and V 0 bases, and 6 bases lay outside the gene matches. CDR1 and CDR2 (germline): KGHDR, SFDVKD. This CDR3 spans 15 amino acids. CDR3 in amino acids: CATSDLLTGAHGYTF. In DNA, the CDR3 is TGTGCCACCAGTGATTTGCTTACAGGGGCCCATGGCTACACCTTC.

This clonotype occurred once. A read error may explain this, as a much larger clone is one base away. The rearrangement links TRBV19 to TRBJ2-3, with TRBD1 as a possible D gene (5 bases). Germline V gene lookup returns CDR1 LNHDA and CDR2 SQIVND (reference sequence). The CDR3 loop spans 13 amino acids. The DNA of the CDR3 is TGTGCCAGTAGTATAAGGGGCTCAGATACGCGGTATTTT. Translated: CASSIRGSDTRYF.

The chain employs TRBV18 and TRBJ2-2; TRBD1 is a possible D gene (5 bases). The V gene lost 2 bases and the J gene lost 6 bases, with 10 bases spanning the gap. The germline V gene encodes CDR1 KGHSH and CDR2 LQKENI. The CDR3 runs 14 residues. In DNA, the CDR3 is TGTGCCAGCTCACCAGCAGGGCATGCCGGGGAGCTGTTTTTT. As protein: CASSPAGHAGELFF.

This clonotype was seen many times. The CDR3 nucleotides read TGTGCCAGTAGTATATATTCCATTTCTGAAGCTTTCTTT. It yields the protein CASSIYSISEAFF. This chain joins TRBV19 and TRBJ1-1; D gene ambiguous. CDR1 is LNHDA, CDR2 SQIVND, per germline (reference sequence). The V end was cut by 2 bases, the J end by 6 bases, with 10 bases between. The CDR3 is 13 amino acids.

Note on this clonotype: One end of the junction varies from germline; a read error may be responsible. This chain uses TRBV19 with TRBJ1-2, with D possibly matching TRBD1 (5 bases). Germline CDR1 is LNHDA and CDR2 is SQIVND (reference sequence). The CDR3 has 13 amino acids. The DNA of the CDR3 is TGTGTCAGTAGTATAGACGCAGGGTATGGTTACACCTTC. Residues: CVSSIDAGYGYTF.

This clonotype showed up just a few times. This chain connects TRBV19 to TRBJ2-1; D could derive from TRBD1 or TRBD2 (7 bases each). Trimming took 7 bases from V and 6 from J, leaving 16 bases between them. This CDR3 is built from 14 residues. CDR1 is LNHDA, CDR2 SQIVND, per germline (reference sequence). In nucleotides, the CDR3 is TGTGCCAGTAATATTTTCAGGGGGGGCAATGAGCAGTTCTTC. It yields the protein CASNIFRGGNEQFF.

Remarks on this clonotype: A read error may explain this, as a much larger clone is one base away. Here the CDR3 DNA reads TGTGCCGGTAGTATAGTAACGGATACGCAGTATTTT. It encodes CAGSIVTDTQYF. This chain connects TRBV19 to TRBJ2-3; D unclear. CDR1 and CDR2 from the germline V gene are LNHDA and SQIVND (reference sequence). The CDR3 has 12 residues.

Comment on this clonotype: At one end the junction does not follow the germline gene, possibly because of a read error. The CDR3 DNA sequence: TGTGCCAGTAGTATCAGCGCAGATGGATACGCCTTC. Encoded protein: CASSISADGYAF. The V gene is TRBV7-1, the J gene TRBJ1-2; D gene uncertain. TRBV7-1 is placed among ORFs of uncertain function. This CDR3 has 12 amino acids.

This clonotype rates as large (0.1 to 1%). CDR3 nucleotides: TGTGCCAGTAGTACCCACACAGGGGCTAACTATGGCTACACCTTC. It yields the protein CASSTHTGANYGYTF. The chain has TRBV19 and TRBJ1-2; the match to TRBD1 covers 7 bases. Germline CDR1 LNHDA, CDR2 SQIVND (reference sequence). The CDR3 loop spans 15 amino acids. Trimming took 4 bases from V and 0 from J; bases not matched to a gene: 5.

With respect to this clonotype: At one end, the junction sequence differs from germline, possibly due to a read error. The chain combines TRBV19 with TRBJ2-2, with D possibly matching TRBD2 (6 bases). CDR1 LNHDA and CDR2 SQIVND come from the germline V gene (reference sequence). The CDR3 extends over 13 amino acids. The CDR3 region is CVSSIRSTGGLFF. In nucleotides, the CDR3 is TGTGTCAGTAGTATAAGGTCCACCGGGGGGCTGTTTTTT.

By share, this clonotype ranks as medium-sized. V is TRBV19 and J is TRBJ1-1; no clear D. CDR1 is LNHDA and CDR2 is SQIVND in the germline V gene (reference sequence). The length of the CDR3 is 14 residues. V was clipped by 3 bases and J by 7 bases, with 15 bases between them. CDR3 amino acids: CASSIAPTDGEAFF. CDR3 bases: TGTGCCAGTAGTATCGCCCCCACTGATGGTGAAGCTTTCTTT.

The chain employs TRBV19 and TRBJ2-7; D unresolved. V lost 3 bases, J lost 10 bases, and 16 bases lay in between. There are 13 residues in the CDR3. Germline V gene sequence: CDR1 LNHDA, CDR2 SQIVND (reference sequence). CDR3 bases: TGTGCCAGTAGTATCCGCAGCTCCTACGCACAGTACTTC. Its translation is CASSIRSSYAQYF.

This clonotype was counted ten times or more. J is TRBJ1-5 and V is TRBV19; no reliable D call. This CDR3 is 13 amino acids long. The germline CDR1 and CDR2 sequences are LNHDA and SQIVND (reference sequence). Trimming left V 5 bases short and J 9 bases short, with 14 bases between. The CDR3 sequence is CASSPRSSGPQHF. The CDR3 nucleotides are TGTGCCAGTAGTCCCAGGAGCTCGGGGCCCCAGCATTTT.

This clonotype has just a few counts. The chain links TRBV18 to TRBJ2-1, with D tentatively TRBD2 (6 bases). CDR3 length: 13 amino acids. Trimming left V 6 bases short and J 12 bases short, with 18 bases between. CDR1 and CDR2 from the germline V gene are KGHSH and LQKENI. The CDR3 here is CASSLSGLGGQFF. DNA of the CDR3: TGTGCCAGCTCGCTCTCGGGACTCGGTGGGCAGTTCTTC.

This chain links TRBV19 with TRBJ2-5; D unclear. Germline loops: CDR1 LNHDA, CDR2 SQIVND (reference sequence). Trimming stripped 1 base from V and 6 bases from J, with 6 bases between. This CDR3 region has 12 residues. The CDR3 reads CASSIGWQTQYF. CDR3 DNA: TGTGCCAGTAGTATAGGGTGGCAGACCCAGTACTTC.

This sequence joins TRBV19 and TRBJ2-3, with no clear D. The assigned J gene may be wrong: the sequence end matches TRBJ1-5 better. The CDR3 covers 13 residues. Germline V gene lookup returns CDR1 LNHDA and CDR2 SQIVND (reference sequence). The CDR3 spells CASSIRSTNTQHF. Here the CDR3 DNA reads TGTGCCAGTAGTATCCGTAGCACGAATACGCAGCATTTT.

This clonotype was seen repeatedly, ten times or more. V is TRBV11-2 and J is TRBJ2-5; D gene unclear. The CDR3 contains 12 residues. The V gene's germline CDR1 is SGHAT and CDR2 FQNNGV. V was pared by 5 bases and J by 3 bases, with 7 bases between. CDR3 DNA: TGTGCCAGCAGCGGCACGAAAGAGACCCAGTACTTC. This codes for CASSGTKETQYF.

Only one count was recorded for this clonotype. Its ends do not fully match the called genes, so a read error is possible. V gene TRBV19 combines with J gene TRBJ2-3; D remains ambiguous. The germline V gene encodes CDR1 LNHDA and CDR2 SQIVND (reference sequence). This CDR3 has 13 amino acids. This CDR3 is CAISYRSTDTQYF. The CDR3 nucleotides are TGTGCCATTAGTTATCGGTCCACAGATACGCAGTATTTT. The variable domain in full, completed from reference TRBV19 and TRBJ2-3, reads DGGITQSPKYLFRKEGQNVTLSCEQNLNHDAMYWYRQDPGQGLRLIYYSQIVNDFQKGDIAEGYSVSREKKESFPLTVTSAQKNPTAFYLCAISYRSTDTQYFGPGTRLTVL.

This clonotype was counted at least ten times. The chain joins TRBV6-6 to TRBJ1-5; 8 positions agree with TRBD1. The junction had 6 bases not matched to a gene; V was cut back by 2 bases and J by 0 bases. In germline, CDR1 is MNHNY, CDR2 SVGAGI (reference sequence). The CDR3 sequence is 17 residues long. CDR3 residues: CASSYPDRGHSNQPQHF. The DNA for the CDR3 is TGTGCCAGCAGTTACCCCGACAGGGGACATAGCAATCAGCCCCAGCATTTT.

Of note for this clonotype: Given a much more abundant clone one base away, this may be a read error. The chain employs TRBV19 and TRBJ2-1; 8 bases line up with TRBD2. CDR3 length: 14 amino acids. From germline, CDR1 is LNHDA and CDR2 SQIVND (reference sequence). The CDR3 here is CASSIAGGLREQLF. The CDR3 DNA is TGTGCCAGTAGTATAGCGGGAGGGCTACGAGAGCAGCTCTTC.

About this clonotype itself: One end of the junction varies from germline; a read error may be responsible. This chain links TRBV19 with TRBJ2-3; D is unclear. Germline values: CDR1 LNHDA, CDR2 SQIVND (reference sequence). This CDR3 is built from 13 residues. CDR3 sequence: CASSMVSKDTQYF. Written as DNA, the CDR3 is TGTGCCAGTAGTATGGTGAGCAAAGATACGCAGTATTTT.

To note about this clonotype: Germline is not matched at one junction end, which may reflect a read error. The chain is built from TRBV19 and TRBJ1-1; the match to TRBD1 covers 7 bases. Germline V gene sequence: CDR1 LNHDA, CDR2 SQIVND (reference sequence). The CDR3 covers 13 residues. This chain's CDR3 is CAGSWTGNTEAFF. The CDR3 region has the DNA TGCGCCGGTAGTTGGACAGGCAACACTGAAGCTTTCTTT.

The V and J genes are TRBV19 and TRBJ2-1, with unresolved D. CDR1 and CDR2 (germline): LNHDA, SQIVND (reference sequence). CDR3 length equals 14 residues. V was clipped by 3 bases and J by 6 bases, with 12 bases between them. The CDR3, as DNA: TGTGCCAGTAGTATGCCGGTATCAATCAATGAGCAGTTCTTC. Protein sequence: CASSMPVSINEQFF.

On this clonotype: One end of the junction is discordant with germline, which a read error may explain. This sequence joins TRBV19 and TRBJ2-3; the D is unclear. The CDR3 is 13 residues long. CDR1 and CDR2 (germline): LNHDA, SQIVND (reference sequence). This CDR3 is CASSVASTDTQYF. The CDR3 DNA reads as TGCGCCAGTAGTGTTGCAAGCACAGATACGCAGTATTTT. The variable domain in full, with the rest retrieved from reference TRBV19 and TRBJ2-3, is DGGITQSPKYLFRKEGQNVTLSCEQNLNHDAMYWYRQDPGQGLRLIYYSQIVNDFQKGDIAEGYSVSREKKESFPLTVTSAQKNPTAFYLCASSVASTDTQYFGPGTRLTVL.

This clonotype was picked up a small number of times. Just one base apart from a much larger clone, this may be a read error. This chain joins TRBV19 and TRBJ1-6; D is unresolved. CDR1 and CDR2 from the germline V gene are LNHDA and SQIVND (reference sequence). This CDR3 has 10 residues. CDR3 nucleotides: TGTGCCAGTGGGTATTCACCCCTCTACTTT. Amino acids: CASGYSPLYF.

For this clonotype: A much larger clone lies one base from this, so it may be a read error. The V gene is TRBV3-1, the J gene TRBJ2-3; a possible D gene is TRBD2 (5 bases). Germline assignment: CDR1 LGHDT and CDR2 YNNKEL (reference sequence). The CDR3 consists of 15 residues. With 1 base removed from V and 5 bases from J, the gap between germline ends came to 13 bases. This CDR3 is CASSQVLGVGDTQYF. CDR3 coding DNA: TGTGCCAGCAGCCAAGTCCTCGGGGTTGGAGATACGCAGTATTTT.